This T cell receptor beta chain came from a study of read filtering for tumor transcriptome and immune sequencing. The J segment lost 2 bases and the V segment lost 4 bases, leaving 8 bases of the junction unmatched. This CDR3 spans 15 amino acids. Germline V CDR1 and CDR2: SGHAT, FQDESV (reference sequence). At least ten counts were recorded for this clonotype. From roughly 0.4 ug of RNA, a library with molecular barcoded alpha/delta and beta/gamma adaptors was made. TCRdb redid the calling of the reads with MiXCR, one entry per CDR3 protein. The data show 40,000 to 50,000 distinct CDR3 sequences, with approximately 19% seen just once and 15% to 17% held by the top ten.

The chain has TRBV11-1 and TRBJ2-7; 7 bases map to TRBD2. The TCR was taken from a donor older than 35 with multiple myeloma. Input material: a population of CD138-negative cells sorted from bone marrow. DNA of the CDR3: TGTGCCAGCAGCTCCCGGCTAGCGGACCCCTACGAGCAGTACTTC. This sequence encodes CASSSRLADPYEQYF.